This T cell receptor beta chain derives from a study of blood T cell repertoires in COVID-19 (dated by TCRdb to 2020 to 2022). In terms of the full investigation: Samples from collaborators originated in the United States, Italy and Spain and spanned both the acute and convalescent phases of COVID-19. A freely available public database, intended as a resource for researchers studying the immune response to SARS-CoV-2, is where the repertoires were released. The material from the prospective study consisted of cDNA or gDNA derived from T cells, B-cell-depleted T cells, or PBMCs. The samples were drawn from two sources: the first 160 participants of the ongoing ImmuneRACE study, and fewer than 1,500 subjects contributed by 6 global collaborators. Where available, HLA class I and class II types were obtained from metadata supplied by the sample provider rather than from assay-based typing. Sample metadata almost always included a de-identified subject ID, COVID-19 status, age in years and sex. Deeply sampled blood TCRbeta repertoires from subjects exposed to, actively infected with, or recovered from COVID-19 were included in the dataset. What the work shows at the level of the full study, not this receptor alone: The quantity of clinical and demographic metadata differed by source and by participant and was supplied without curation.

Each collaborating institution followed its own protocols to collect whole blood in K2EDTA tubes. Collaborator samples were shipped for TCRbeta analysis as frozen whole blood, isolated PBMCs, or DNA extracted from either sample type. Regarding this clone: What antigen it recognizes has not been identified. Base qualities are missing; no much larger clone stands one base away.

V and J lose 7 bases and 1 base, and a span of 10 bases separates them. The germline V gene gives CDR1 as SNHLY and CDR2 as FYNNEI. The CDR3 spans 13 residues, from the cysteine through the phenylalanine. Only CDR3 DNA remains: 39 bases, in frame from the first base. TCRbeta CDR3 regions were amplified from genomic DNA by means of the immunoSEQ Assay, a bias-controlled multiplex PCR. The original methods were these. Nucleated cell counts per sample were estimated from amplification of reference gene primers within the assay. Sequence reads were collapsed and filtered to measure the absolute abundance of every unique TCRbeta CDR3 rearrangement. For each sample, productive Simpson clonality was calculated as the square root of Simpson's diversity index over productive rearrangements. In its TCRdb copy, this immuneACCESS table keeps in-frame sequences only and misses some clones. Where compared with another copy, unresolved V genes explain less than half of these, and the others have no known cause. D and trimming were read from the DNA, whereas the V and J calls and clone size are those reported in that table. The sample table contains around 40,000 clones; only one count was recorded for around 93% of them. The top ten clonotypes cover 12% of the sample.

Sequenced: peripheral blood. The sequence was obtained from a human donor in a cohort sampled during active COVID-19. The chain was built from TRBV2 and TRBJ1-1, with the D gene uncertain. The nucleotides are TGTGCCAGCACGAGTGGAGGGAACACTGAAGCTTTCTTT. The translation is CASTSGGNTEAFF.